Below, 30 T cell receptor beta chains from the same sample are listed, as sequenced in a study of cytomegalovirus exposure and HLA in healthy donors. The PCR was carried out with 60 Vbeta primers and 13 Jbeta primers. Repertoires were generated with immunoSEQ multiplex PCR, while TCRdb's copy carries only in-frame clones and drops some. Of some 150,000 clones in the sample, 70% to 80% were seen once. Sequencing was done on a sample of PBMCs. The receptors originated from a woman between 25 and 40 years old in good health and CMV-seropositive.

The DNA of the CDR3 is TGTGCCAGCAGTGAAATGGATAGCGCCCACGAGCAGTACTTC. The encoded protein is CASSEMDSAHEQYF. The J gene is TRBJ2-7, the V gene TRBV25-1; TRBD2 might be the D (5 bases). Trimming pared 2 bases from V and 5 bases from J, leaving 13 bases between. The CDR3 has 14 amino acids. Per the germline V gene, CDR1 is MGHDK and CDR2 is SYGVNS.

The chain recombines TRBV5-1 with TRBJ1-1, with D tentatively TRBD1 (6 bases). Looked up from germline, CDR1 is SGHRS and CDR2 is YFSETQ. V was shortened by 4 bases and J by 4 bases, with 17 bases between the two germline ends. The CDR3 consists of 15 residues. Here the CDR3 reads CASSTDSVRGTEAFF. Here the CDR3 DNA reads TGCGCCAGCAGCACGGACAGTGTTCGGGGCACTGAAGCTTTCTTT.

The rearrangement joins TRBV29-1 to TRBJ1-4; D is possibly TRBD1 (5 bases). Germline CDR1 reads SQVTM; CDR2 reads ANQGSEA. This CDR3 is 13 amino acids long. V lost 7 bases, J lost 4 bases, and 13 bases lay in between. The CDR3 bases are TGCAGCGCTACAGGCCCCTATAATGAAAAACTGTTTTTT. As protein: CSATGPYNEKLFF.

This clone was found a few times. This chain joins TRBV7-2 and TRBJ2-7; unclear D gene. V was trimmed by 3 bases and J by 0 bases, leaving 9 bases between them. The V gene's germline CDR1 is SGHTA and CDR2 FQGNSA. This CDR3 has 14 amino acids. The DNA of the CDR3 is TGTGCCAGCAGCTTTCCCATGAGCTCCTACGAGCAGTACTTC. Protein sequence: CASSFPMSSYEQYF. The full variable domain, in which reference TRBV7-2 and TRBJ2-7 provide the parts outside the CDR3, is GAGVSQSPSNKVTEKGKDVELRCDPISGHTALYWYRQSLGQGLEFLIYFQGNSAPDKSGLPSDRFSAERTGGSVSTLTIQRTQQEDSAVYLCASSFPMSSYEQYFGPGTRLTVT.

The chain links TRBV29-1 to TRBJ2-4; possibly TRBD1 for D (5 bases). The germline V gene encodes CDR1 SQVTM and CDR2 ANQGSEA. V lost 2 bases to trimming and J lost 1 base, with 12 bases between them. This CDR3 is built from 15 residues. In nucleotides, the CDR3 is TGCAGCGTTGAATTGGCAGGGTCGGCCAAAAACATTCAGTACTTC. Its translation is CSVELAGSAKNIQYF. Combining the CDR3 with reference TRBV29-1 and TRBJ2-4 gives the whole variable domain SAVISQKPSRDICQRGTSLTIQCQVDSQVTMMFWYRQQPGQSLTLIATANQGSEATYESGFVIDKFPISRPNLTFSTLTVSNMSPEDSSIYLCSVELAGSAKNIQYFGAGTRLSVL.

The chain is built from TRBV28 and TRBJ1-1; no clear D gene. Germline values: CDR1 MDHEN, CDR2 SYDVKM. The CDR3 is 14 amino acids. V gave up 2 bases and J gave up 8 bases, with 15 bases separating them. The CDR3 loop reads CASSLAGTQLEAFF. In DNA form, the CDR3 reads TGTGCCAGCAGTTTAGCGGGAACCCAGTTGGAAGCTTTCTTT.

J is TRBJ1-1 and V is TRBV5-1; D call uncertain. Germline V gives CDR1 SGHRS, CDR2 YFSETQ. The CDR3 has 14 residues. Trimming stripped 0 bases from V and 6 bases from J, with 12 bases between. CDR3 coding DNA: TGCGCCAGCAGCTTGGGTTATGGAGGAGCTGAAGCTTTCTTT. Translating gives CASSLGYGGAEAFF.

The chain couples TRBV29-1 to TRBJ2-5; the D gene is possibly TRBD2 (7 bases). The J call may be incorrect, as the DNA end agrees better with TRBJ2-7. There are 16 residues in the CDR3. Germline V gene lookup returns CDR1 SQVTM and CDR2 ANQGSEA. The chain's CDR3 is CSVESGGTSKSYEQYF. The CDR3 nucleotides are TGCAGCGTTGAATCCGGGGGGACATCCAAATCCTACGAGCAGTACTTC.

This chain joins TRBV19 and TRBJ1-4; weak D call: TRBD1 (5 bases). CDR3 length equals 15 residues. Germline V CDR1 and CDR2: LNHDA, SQIVND (reference sequence). V was trimmed by 0 bases and J by 8 bases, leaving 13 bases between them. The CDR3 sequence is CASSIDRRRGEKLFF. The CDR3 bases are TGTGCCAGTAGTATAGATCGAAGGAGGGGCGAAAAACTGTTTTTT.

The chain is built from TRBV11-2 and TRBJ1-1; 7 nucleotides match TRBD1. The CDR3 contains 14 residues. J lost 5 bases, V lost 7 bases, and 10 bases had no gene match. The germline CDR1 and CDR2 sequences are SGHAT and FQNNGV. CDR3 bases: TGTGCCAGCAACCACAAAATGGGACAGACTGAAGCTTTCTTT. Protein sequence: CASNHKMGQTEAFF.

The chain recombines TRBV7-6 with TRBJ2-2; TRBD2 matches 9 bases. This CDR3 is 18 amino acids long. V dropped 5 bases and J dropped 2; count of bases not matched to a gene: 12. CDR1 and CDR2 from the germline V gene are SGHVS and FNYEAQ. CDR3 protein: CASSIVPGLASNTGELFF. The CDR3 coding sequence is TGTGCCAGCAGCATAGTCCCCGGACTAGCGAGTAACACCGGGGAGCTGTTTTTT.

The table lists this clone with a few counts. The J gene is TRBJ1-2, the V gene TRBV29-1; 7 nucleotides align to TRBD1. CDR3 length: 12 amino acids. In germline, CDR1 is SQVTM, CDR2 ANQGSEA. V trimming: 6 bases; J trimming: 8 bases; junction bases outside the gene matches: 9. The CDR3 DNA is TGCAGCGTGACAGGGAGTTCCTGGGGCTACACCTTC. Amino acid sequence: CSVTGSSWGYTF. Variable domain in full (rest from reference TRBV29-1 and TRBJ1-2): SAVISQKPSRDICQRGTSLTIQCQVDSQVTMMFWYRQQPGQSLTLIATANQGSEATYESGFVIDKFPISRPNLTFSTLTVSNMSPEDSSIYLCSVTGSSWGYTFGSGTRLTVV.

The rearrangement uses TRBV19 and TRBJ1-1; 10 bases match TRBD1. V was clipped by 8 bases and J by 5 bases; unmatched bases: 5. The CDR3 contains 13 residues. Germline V gene sequence: CDR1 LNHDA, CDR2 SQIVND (reference sequence). CDR3 coding DNA: TGTGCCAGTGTGACAGGGGGCCGGACTGAAGCTTTCTTT. This gives the protein CASVTGGRTEAFF.

The CDR3 region is CASSLAPPGTANYGYTF. The CDR3 DNA reads TGTGCCAGCAGCTTAGCCCCTCCGGGAACCGCTAACTATGGCTACACCTTC. The chain couples TRBV7-6 to TRBJ1-2; D gene ambiguous. Deletions cut 0 bases from V and 0 bases from J, with 14 bases between. CDR1 SGHVS and CDR2 FNYEAQ come from the germline V gene. The CDR3 runs 17 residues.

This clone was found many times. The gene calls are TRBV19 and TRBJ1-1; 9 bases match TRBD1. With 7 bases clipped from V and 6 bases from J, the junction kept 3 bases outside the gene matches. The length of the CDR3 is 12 residues. Germline CDR1 LNHDA, CDR2 SQIVND (reference sequence). The CDR3 sequence is CASTRQGAEAFF. The CDR3 bases are TGTGCCAGTACTCGACAGGGGGCTGAAGCTTTCTTT.

The rearrangement uses TRBV19 and TRBJ1-1, with 8 bases identical to TRBD1. In germline, CDR1 is LNHDA, CDR2 SQIVND (reference sequence). This CDR3 is 14 amino acids long. V was clipped by 7 bases and J by 1 base; unmatched bases: 5. The CDR3 here is CASTQDRENTEAFF. The DNA for the CDR3 is TGTGCCAGTACCCAGGACAGGGAGAACACTGAAGCTTTCTTT.

The rearrangement links TRBV6-5 to TRBJ2-2; 10 nucleotides match TRBD2. V lost 4 bases, J lost 7 bases, and 9 bases stayed unmatched. This CDR3 is 16 amino acids long. CDR1 MNHEY and CDR2 SVGAGI come from the germline V gene. The CDR3 nucleotides are TGTGCCAGCAGTTCGTCCGGGACTAGCGAAGTCGGGGAGCTGTTTTTT. Protein: CASSSSGTSEVGELFF.

The J gene is TRBJ2-1, the V gene TRBV28, with a possible D match to TRBD1 (5 bases). CDR1 and CDR2 from the germline V gene are MDHEN and SYDVKM. CDR3 length: 12 amino acids. The germline V and J ends were trimmed by 3 bases and 12 bases, with 12 bases remaining between them. The CDR3 region has the DNA TGTGCCAGCAGTTTTAAGGGGCTCGGGCAGTTCTTC. This encodes CASSFKGLGQFF.

V gene TRBV19 combines with J gene TRBJ1-5; possibly TRBD1 for D (6 bases). The V and J ends lost 6 bases and 2 bases respectively, with 17 bases between them. The length of the CDR3 is 16 residues. The V gene's germline CDR1 is LNHDA and CDR2 SQIVND (reference sequence). The CDR3 bases are TGTGCCAGTAGCACAACCCGGACAGTCCGCAATCAGCCCCAGCATTTT. As protein: CASSTTRTVRNQPQHF.

The chain combines TRBV7-2 with TRBJ1-3, with TRBD1 matching 8 bases. J lost 4 bases, V lost 5 bases, and 4 bases had no gene match. Germline CDR1 reads SGHTA; CDR2 reads FQGNSA. The CDR3 runs to 14 residues. The CDR3 DNA sequence: TGTGCCAGCAGCATCTGGACAGGGGGAAACACCATATATTTT. This gives the protein CASSIWTGGNTIYF.

The rearrangement joins TRBV19 to TRBJ2-3, with TRBD2 matching over 9 bases. The germline gives CDR1 LNHDA, CDR2 SQIVND (reference sequence). CDR3 length equals 14 residues. The junction had 3 bases not matched to a gene; V was cut back by 3 bases and J by 5 bases. As DNA, the CDR3 is TGTGCCAGTAGTATTAGCGGGGGAAGAGATACGCAGTATTTT. This codes for CASSISGGRDTQYF.

The chain joins TRBV10-3 to TRBJ2-3; tentative D call: TRBD1 (6 bases). Germline V lookup: CDR1 ENHRY, CDR2 SYGVKD. Trimming stripped 10 bases from V and 4 bases from J, with 21 bases between. The CDR3 spans 15 residues. CDR3 residues: CATRHRAQEADTQYF. CDR3 coding DNA: TGTGCCACCAGACACAGGGCCCAAGAGGCAGATACGCAGTATTTT.

The chain uses TRBV18 and TRBJ1-5; no firm D call. Germline CDR1 reads KGHSH; CDR2 reads LQKENI. The germline V and J ends were trimmed by 4 bases and 5 bases, with 12 bases remaining between them. The CDR3 length is 14 residues. The CDR3 loop reads CASSLSMADQPQHF. The CDR3 DNA reads as TGTGCCAGCTCACTAAGTATGGCCGATCAGCCCCAGCATTTT.

With regard to this clone: Germline is not matched at one junction end, which may reflect a read error. The sample contains more than one DNA sequence encoding this CDR3. The chain uses TRBV5-6 and TRBJ1-3; D ambiguous. Germline-derived CDR1 and CDR2 are SGHDT and YYEEEE. This CDR3 is 15 amino acids long. CDR3 DNA: TGTGCCAGCAGCTTGGGGCCAGACTCTGGAAACACTATATATTTT. It translates to CASSLGPDSGNTIYF.

A few counts support this clone. The rearrangement uses TRBV19 and TRBJ2-7, with a weak D call TRBD1 (6 bases). With 5 bases removed from V and 2 bases from J, the gap between germline ends came to 19 bases. This CDR3 comprises 16 residues. CDR1 is LNHDA, CDR2 SQIVND, per germline (reference sequence). The CDR3 region is CASSFRWTDPPYEQYF. For the CDR3, the DNA is TGTGCCAGTAGTTTTCGTTGGACAGACCCCCCCTACGAGCAGTACTTC.

This rearrangement joins TRBV11-3 to TRBJ2-7, with 8 bases fitting TRBD1. Trimming removed 5 bases from V and 0 bases from J; junction bases left unmatched: 6. Germline CDR1 SGHNT, CDR2 YENEEA. The CDR3 has 15 amino acids. The CDR3 DNA reads as TGTGCCAGCAGCGCACAGGGGGTCGGCTCCTACGAGCAGTACTTC. Translation: CASSAQGVGSYEQYF.

The count of this clone is one. The V and J genes are TRBV5-1 and TRBJ1-1; unclear D gene. The length of the CDR3 is 16 residues. Germline assignment: CDR1 SGHRS and CDR2 YFSETQ. Trimming took 0 bases from V and 2 from J, leaving 14 bases between them. CDR3 residues: CASSLGPQEDNTEAFF. CDR3 in DNA: TGCGCCAGCAGCTTGGGCCCCCAGGAGGACAACACTGAAGCTTTCTTT.

The V and J genes are TRBV10-3 and TRBJ2-1; 10 nucleotides agree with TRBD2. CDR1 is ENHRY, CDR2 SYGVKD, per germline. The CDR3 runs 18 residues. V was clipped by 0 bases and J by 9 bases; unmatched bases: 14. Written as DNA, the CDR3 is TGTGCCATCAGTGAGTCGAATGCTATAGCGGGGGGCCGGGGTGAGCAGTTCTTC. Translation gives CAISESNAIAGGRGEQFF.

The V and J genes are TRBV5-1 and TRBJ2-2; weak D call: TRBD2 (5 bases). CDR3 length: 18 amino acids. V dropped 0 bases and J dropped 7 bases, with 22 bases sitting between them. Germline-derived CDR1 and CDR2 are SGHRS and YFSETQ. CDR3 protein: CASSLDLTPGSAIGELFF. CDR3 bases: TGCGCCAGCAGCTTGGATCTGACACCGGGGAGTGCGATCGGGGAGCTGTTTTTT.

This chain joins TRBV14 and TRBJ2-2; D call uncertain. Germline lookup yields CDR1 SGHDN and CDR2 FVKESK. Between the trimmed V and J ends, which lost 3 bases and 1 base, there was a span of 6 bases. CDR3 length: 14 residues. This CDR3 is CASSHPRNTGELFF. The CDR3 bases are TGTGCCAGCAGCCACCCCAGGAACACCGGGGAGCTGTTTTTT. The full variable domain, completed using reference TRBV14 and TRBJ2-2, is EAGVTQFPSHSVIEKGQTVTLRCDPISGHDNLYWYRRVMGKEIKFLLHFVKESKQDESGMPNNRFLAERTGGTYSTLKVQPAELEDSGVYFCASSHPRNTGELFFGEGSRLTVL.